A single sample gave rise to the 14 T cell receptor beta chains below, sequenced in a study of T cells in Graves' hyperthyroidism and ophthalmopathy. The TCR beta CDR3 regions underwent amplification using RNA transcripts as the source. Using the HTBI primer set, a first-round RT-PCR was run on the TCR CDR3. TCRdb re-called the multiplex PCR reads through MiXCR, storing one row per CDR3 protein. The sample carries approximately 380,000 distinct CDR3 sequences, around 15% recorded once. Input material: blood. These receptors came from a man aged 45 to 65 with Graves' ophthalmopathy.

This clonotype was picked up a small number of times. The V gene is TRBV5-6, the J gene TRBJ2-7, with TRBD2 identical over 12 bases. CDR1 is SGHDT and CDR2 is YYEEEE in the germline V gene. V dropped 2 bases and J dropped 7; count of bases not matched to a gene: 7. There are 15 residues in the CDR3. The CDR3 bases are TGTGCCAGCAGCTTATGGACTAGCGGGAACCGGGAGCAGTACTTC. It yields the protein CASSLWTSGNREQYF.

This clonotype was seen more than once but under ten times. V gene TRBV12-3 or TRBV12-4 combines with J gene TRBJ2-7; D is uncertain. Between the trimmed V and J ends, which lost 3 bases and 7 bases, there was a span of 10 bases. The length of the CDR3 is 12 residues. The CDR3: CASSFTEAEQYF. CDR3 nucleotide sequence: TGTGCCAGCAGTTTTACTGAGGCGGAGCAGTACTTC.

To note about this clonotype: A read error may be the cause here, since a much bigger clone is one base away. The rearrangement joins TRBV6-1 to TRBJ2-6; perhaps TRBD1 as D (5 bases). The CDR3 is 14 amino acids. Looked up from germline, CDR1 is MNHNS and CDR2 is SASEGT. In DNA, the CDR3 is TGTGCCAGCAGTCTTCCCTCTGGGGCCGACGTCCTGACTTTC. This sequence encodes CASSLPSGADVLTF.

This clonotype was recorded many times. The rearrangement joins TRBV5-1 to TRBJ2-7; possible D gene TRBD1, 5 bases. CDR1 and CDR2 (germline): SGHRS, YFSETQ. V was trimmed by 5 bases and J by 3 bases, leaving 12 bases between them. CDR3 size: 13 residues. The CDR3 DNA sequence: TGCGCCAGCAGACTGGGGCGCAGCTACGAGCAGTACTTC. This gives the protein CASRLGRSYEQYF.

This clonotype showed up many times. The chain employs TRBV20-1 and TRBJ2-1; 8 bases fit TRBD1. This CDR3 spans 14 amino acids. The germline V gene encodes CDR1 DFQATT and CDR2 SNEGSKA (reference sequence). V lost 3 bases, J lost 7 bases, and 8 bases stayed unmatched. CDR3 nucleotides: TGCAGTGCTAGTCGCAGGGGGCGGGTAAATGAGCAGTTCTTC. It is translated as CSASRRGRVNEQFF.

This sequence joins TRBV6-1 and TRBJ1-2; a possible D gene is TRBD1 (6 bases). V lost 5 bases, J lost 10 bases, and 17 bases lay in between. The CDR3 contains 13 residues. Germline lookup yields CDR1 MNHNS and CDR2 SASEGT. The CDR3 protein is CASSRSYRDFYTF. The CDR3 DNA reads TGTGCCAGCAGTAGGTCCTACAGGGACTTCTACACCTTC.

This clonotype has just a few counts. The rearrangement joins TRBV18 to TRBJ2-3; TRBD2 is a possible D gene (6 bases). Per the germline V gene, CDR1 is KGHSH and CDR2 is LQKENI. This CDR3 has 13 residues. Trimming stripped 3 bases from V and 5 bases from J, with 9 bases between. The CDR3, as DNA: TGTGCCAGCTCACCGAACGGGGGAGATACGCAGTATTTT. Translation: CASSPNGGDTQYF.

This clonotype was counted ten times or more. The V call is TRBV20-1, the J call TRBJ2-7, with 9 bases that match TRBD2. The CDR3 is 15 residues long. Germline CDR1 is DFQATT and CDR2 is SNEGSKA (reference sequence). V was clipped by 7 bases and J by 0 bases; unmatched bases: 10. Written as DNA, the CDR3 is TGCAGTGGCCTACCAATTAGCGGGAGCTCCTACGAGCAGTACTTC. The encoded protein is CSGLPISGSSYEQYF.

The chain joins TRBV10-3 to TRBJ2-2; D possibly matches TRBD1 or TRBD2 (6 bases each). Germline assignment: CDR1 ENHRY and CDR2 SYGVKD. The CDR3 length is 16 residues. Trimming removed 4 bases from V and 4 bases from J, with 16 bases in between. The CDR3 nucleotides are TGTGCCATCAGTGGAGGGGGAGGCCTTAGCACCGGGGAGCTGTTTTTT. Translation gives CAISGGGGLSTGELFF.

This clonotype was counted ten times or more. The chain couples TRBV7-6 to TRBJ2-3; 7 positions agree with TRBD2. The V gene's germline CDR1 is SGHVS and CDR2 FNYEAQ. This CDR3 is 16 amino acids long. J lost 0 bases, V lost 4 bases, and 7 bases had no gene match. CDR3 protein: CASSSLAGPSTDTQYF. CDR3 in DNA: TGTGCCAGCAGCTCCTTAGCGGGCCCTAGCACAGATACGCAGTATTTT.

The chain uses TRBV12-3 or TRBV12-4 and TRBJ2-7; D uncertain. Trimming pared 5 bases from V and 4 bases from J, leaving 15 bases between. The CDR3 length is 14 residues. CDR3 in amino acids: CASSNSRSMYEQYF. CDR3 coding DNA: TGTGCCAGCAGTAACTCTAGAAGTATGTACGAGCAGTACTTC.

This clonotype was recorded a few times. The rearrangement uses TRBV18 and TRBJ2-5, with 7 bases matching TRBD1. The trim removed 4 bases at V and 5 bases at J, leaving 7 bases unmatched. Germline loops: CDR1 KGHSH, CDR2 LQKENI. The CDR3 is made up of 14 amino acids. The CDR3 region is CASSLPTGIETQYF. The CDR3 DNA is TGTGCCAGCTCACTTCCGACAGGGATCGAGACCCAGTACTTC.

To note about this clonotype: The junction and the germline gene differ at one end; a read error may be behind it. The gene calls are TRBV5-4 and TRBJ1-5, with D unclear. From germline, CDR1 is SGHNT and CDR2 YYREEE (reference sequence). The CDR3 loop spans 13 amino acids. CDR3 DNA: TGTGCCAGCAGCTTGAACAGAAATCGGCCCCAGCATTTT. Residues: CASSLNRNRPQHF.

This clonotype was observed a handful of times. J is TRBJ1-5 and V is TRBV24-1, with D possibly being TRBD1 (6 bases). The ends were cut back, 3 bases at V and 3 bases at J, with 11 bases in the middle. There are 15 residues in the CDR3. Germline values: CDR1 KGHDR, CDR2 SFDVKD. CDR3 DNA: TGTGCCACCAGTGATCGGACAGCTCCCAATCAGCCCCAGCATTTT. Protein sequence: CATSDRTAPNQPQHF.